This entry lists 7 T cell receptor beta chains sequenced from one sample in a study of a mutant IDH1 vaccine in newly diagnosed glioma. Their antigens are not known. Data came from immunoSEQ multiplex PCR; TCRdb stores just in-frame clones and leaves some out. The sample lists just under 70,000 clones, approximately 84% occurring once. As for time point: week 35, safety follow-up. Each vaccine dose was 300 ug of mutant IDH1 20-mer peptide, with topical imiquimod. This specimen was PBMCs, taken from a glioma patient whose treatment included an IDH1 peptide vaccine. Receptors were obtained from a man aged 18 to 29 with glioma.

This clone was counted once. CDR3 protein: CASSFGVGTVDTQYF. The CDR3 bases are TGTGCCAGCAGTTTTGGTGTGGGTACGGTAGATACGCAGTATTTT. The chain employs TRBV28 and TRBJ2-3; D call uncertain. V gave up 3 bases and J gave up 5 bases, with 15 bases separating them. Germline loops: CDR1 MDHEN, CDR2 SYDVKM. This CDR3 is built from 15 residues.

The chain is built from TRBV27 and TRBJ1-2; D possibly corresponds to TRBD1 (5 bases). Germline V gene sequence: CDR1 MNHEY, CDR2 SMNVEV (reference sequence). Trimming cost V 4 bases and J 3 bases, with 9 bases left between them. The CDR3 is 13 residues long. The CDR3 DNA is TGTGCCAGCAGTTATACAGGCGACTATGGCTACACCTTC. Translation: CASSYTGDYGYTF.

CDR3 sequence reads: CASSLFEGLGNQPQHF. The CDR3 bases are TGTGCCAGCAGCTTGTTTGAGGGGTTAGGCAATCAGCCCCAGCATTTT. The chain employs TRBV5-4 and TRBJ1-5; D might be TRBD1 (5 bases). The CDR3 loop spans 16 amino acids. V was pared by 1 base and J by 2 bases, with 13 bases between. CDR1 and CDR2 from the germline V gene are SGHNT and YYREEE (reference sequence).

The rearrangement links TRBV5-6 to TRBJ1-1; tentatively, D is TRBD1 (6 bases). Trimming took off 6 bases at V and 6 bases at J, with 15 bases between the two ends. CDR1 is SGHDT and CDR2 is YYEEEE in the germline V gene. There are 13 residues in the CDR3. This chain's CDR3 is CASTIGQMAEAFF. CDR3 DNA: TGTGCCAGCACCATCGGACAGATGGCTGAAGCTTTCTTT.

The V call is TRBV2, the J call TRBJ2-1; D may be TRBD1 (6 bases). V lost 6 bases and J lost 0, with 9 bases in between. This CDR3 region has 14 residues. Germline CDR1 and CDR2: SNHLY and FYNNEI. The CDR3 region has the DNA TGTGCCAGCAGACAGGGTAGCTCCTACAATGAGCAGTTCTTC. Translation: CASRQGSSYNEQFF.

V gene TRBV16 combines with J gene TRBJ1-5, with 7 bases matching TRBD1. The junction had 7 bases not matched to a gene; V was cut back by 5 bases and J by 3 bases. Germline assignment: CDR1 KGHSY and CDR2 FQNENV. CDR3 length: 15 residues. The CDR3 nucleotides read TGTGCCAGCAGCTCGTGGGACAGCTCCAATCAGCCCCAGCATTTT. It encodes CASSSWDSSNQPQHF.

V gene TRBV7-8 combines with J gene TRBJ1-5, with D possibly matching TRBD1 (5 bases). The CDR3 length is 15 residues. V was clipped by 1 base and J by 7 bases, with 14 bases between them. The germline CDR1 and CDR2 sequences are SGHVS and FQNEAQ. The CDR3 spells CASSLVWGTGQPQHF. The CDR3 nucleotides read TGTGCCAGCAGCTTAGTGTGGGGGACTGGGCAGCCCCAGCATTTT.